Below are 24 T cell receptor beta chains sequenced from a single sample in a study of blood T cell repertoires in COVID-19. Using immunoSEQ multiplex PCR, the repertoire was profiled, and TCRdb retains in-frame clones only, with some absent. Of roughly 440,000 clones listed, roughly 88% are singletons. Sequencing was carried out using peripheral blood. The receptors stem from a woman aged 45-65 years with COVID-19, enrolled during active disease.

V gene TRBV19 combines with J gene TRBJ1-2; D is unclear. This CDR3 is built from 14 residues. V lost 4 bases, J lost 0 bases, and 9 bases lay in between. Looked up from germline, CDR1 is LNHDA and CDR2 is SQIVND (reference sequence). This CDR3 reads CASSTPGPNYGYTF. CDR3 DNA: TGTGCCAGTAGTACCCCAGGTCCTAACTATGGCTACACCTTC.

The CDR3 nucleotides read TGTGCCAGTAGTATAACACAGGGGGGCAATCAGCCCCAGCATTTT. Translated: CASSITQGGNQPQHF. The chain recombines TRBV19 with TRBJ1-5; TRBD1 matches at 8 bases. The length of the CDR3 is 15 residues. V was pared by 2 bases and J by 2 bases, with 2 bases of the junction left unmatched. Germline V gene lookup returns CDR1 LNHDA and CDR2 SQIVND (reference sequence).

The V gene is TRBV7-6, the J gene TRBJ2-1, with D unresolved. The length of the CDR3 is 13 residues. CDR1 and CDR2 from the germline V gene are SGHVS and FNYEAQ. V dropped 0 bases and J dropped 5 bases, with 5 bases sitting between them. The CDR3 sequence: CASSLANNNEQFF. The CDR3 bases are TGTGCCAGCAGCTTAGCAAACAACAATGAGCAGTTCTTC.

The V gene is TRBV6-5, the J gene TRBJ1-5; unclear D gene. Trimming left V 4 bases short and J 7 bases short, with 14 bases between. The CDR3 sequence is 14 residues long. Germline V gene sequence: CDR1 MNHEY, CDR2 SVGAGI. This CDR3 reads CASSWSGMRQPQHF. The CDR3 nucleotides are TGTGCCAGCAGTTGGTCGGGAATGAGGCAGCCCCAGCATTTT.

V usage is TRBV5-6 and J usage is TRBJ2-3, with TRBD1 matching over 9 bases. Looked up from germline, CDR1 is SGHDT and CDR2 is YYEEEE. V trimming: 3 bases; J trimming: 4 bases; junction bases outside the gene matches: 9. The CDR3 spans 16 residues. The CDR3, as DNA: TGTGCCAGCAGCTGGTTGACAGGGGGAGGTTCAGATACGCAGTATTTT. Protein: CASSWLTGGGSDTQYF. Based on the CDR3 plus reference TRBV5-6 and TRBJ2-3, the full variable domain is DAGVTQSPTHLIKTRGQQVTLRCSPKSGHDTVSWYQQALGQGPQFIFQYYEEEERQRGNFPDRFSGHQFPNYSSELNVNALLLGDSALYLCASSWLTGGGSDTQYFGPGTRLTVL.

The J gene is TRBJ2-6, the V gene TRBV7-9; 8 bases are a match to TRBD1. Germline V gene sequence: CDR1 SEHNR, CDR2 FQNEAQ (reference sequence). The V and J ends lost 5 bases and 1 base, in that order; junction bases with no gene match: 13. The CDR3 spans 19 residues. Written as DNA, the CDR3 is TGTGCCAGCAGCCTGTGGATGGGACAGGACATATCTGGGGCCAACGTCCTGACTTTC. This encodes CASSLWMGQDISGANVLTF.

This clone was counted only a few times. The V gene is TRBV7-5, the J gene TRBJ2-4; the table's D gene call, TRBD1, was not cross checked with the DNA. TRBV7-5 is flagged as a pseudogene. This CDR3 is 19 amino acids long. Written as DNA, the CDR3 is TGTGCCAGAAGCCCCGGACAGGGGGATGAGAGGGGAGCCAAAAACATTCAGTACTTC. It encodes CARSPGQGDERGAKNIQYF.

The rearrangement links TRBV5-4 to TRBJ2-5; D gene unclear. The germline V gene encodes CDR1 SGHNT and CDR2 YYREEE (reference sequence). The CDR3 loop spans 12 amino acids. V shed 4 bases and J shed 3 bases, with 7 bases lying between them. The CDR3 coding sequence is TGTGCCAGCAGCGCTTCAGAAGAGACCCAGTACTTC. Amino acids: CASSASEETQYF.

V gene TRBV2 combines with J gene TRBJ2-1; D remains unclear. Germline CDR1 SNHLY, CDR2 FYNNEI. Trimming stripped 4 bases from V and 2 bases from J, with 12 bases between. The CDR3 is 15 amino acids. Written as DNA, the CDR3 is TGTGCCAGCAGTGTCGATAGCCCAACCTACAATGAGCAGTTCTTC. As protein: CASSVDSPTYNEQFF.

V and J are TRBV5-4 and TRBJ1-2, with D perhaps matching TRBD1 (5 bases). The germline V and J ends were trimmed by 4 bases and 3 bases, with 13 bases remaining between them. The CDR3 consists of 14 residues. Germline lookup yields CDR1 SGHNT and CDR2 YYREEE (reference sequence). The chain's CDR3 is CASSARDSHYGYTF. The CDR3 nucleotides read TGTGCCAGCAGCGCCCGCGACAGCCACTATGGCTACACCTTC.

This chain uses TRBV7-8 with TRBJ2-7; weak D call: TRBD2 (6 bases). The CDR3 is 17 amino acids. Germline CDR1 SGHVS, CDR2 FQNEAQ. V shed 0 bases and J shed 0 bases, with 15 bases lying between them. The CDR3 nucleotides read TGTGCCAGCAGCTTAGCGGGGGGAATTTTTGGCTCCTACGAGCAGTACTTC. Translating it yields CASSLAGGIFGSYEQYF.

V gene TRBV20-1 combines with J gene TRBJ2-5; no clear D. The CDR3 totals 11 residues. Germline lookup yields CDR1 DFQATT and CDR2 SNEGSKA (reference sequence). Trimming removed 1 base from V and 4 bases from J, with 4 bases in between. CDR3 protein: CSARARETQYF. The CDR3 DNA follows: TGCAGTGCTAGAGCCCGAGAGACCCAGTACTTC.

This rearrangement joins TRBV5-1 to TRBJ1-2; a possible D gene is TRBD1 (6 bases). Looked up from germline, CDR1 is SGHRS and CDR2 is YFSETQ. The CDR3 runs 14 residues. Deletions cut 2 bases from V and 6 bases from J, with 14 bases between. CDR3 sequence reads: CASSLNGQKDGYTF. CDR3 nucleotides: TGCGCCAGCAGCTTAAACGGACAGAAAGATGGCTACACCTTC.

The rearrangement joins TRBV18 to TRBJ1-2, with a tentative D call TRBD1 (6 bases). There are 15 residues in the CDR3. Germline V gives CDR1 KGHSH, CDR2 LQKENI. V was cut by 3 bases and J by 0 bases, with 11 bases left in between. The chain's CDR3 is CASSPRTDTNYGYTF. In DNA form, the CDR3 reads TGTGCCAGCTCACCGAGGACAGACACTAACTATGGCTACACCTTC.

The chain joins TRBV7-2 to TRBJ2-1; 10 nucleotides match TRBD2. Germline CDR1 reads SGHTA; CDR2 reads FQGNSA. The V and J ends lost 1 base and 5 bases, in that order; junction bases with no gene match: 8. The CDR3 runs 17 residues. The CDR3 sequence is CASSLGGAGGLNNEQFF. CDR3 DNA: TGTGCCAGCAGCTTAGGAGGAGCGGGGGGGCTGAACAATGAGCAGTTCTTC.

Worth noting for this clone: The junction shows a germline mismatch at one end, possibly a read error. V is TRBV7-3 and J is TRBJ2-2, with D possibly matching TRBD1 (6 bases). This CDR3 is built from 17 residues. In germline, CDR1 is SGHTA, CDR2 FQGTGA. DNA for the CDR3: TGTGCCAGCAGCGTTGACTCCGGGACACCTACCACCCGGGAGCTGTTTTTT. It yields the protein CASSVDSGTPTTRELFF.

The chain combines TRBV19 with TRBJ2-3; no clear D gene. V gave up 1 base and J gave up 5 bases, with 7 bases separating them. The CDR3 extends over 13 amino acids. Germline CDR1 is LNHDA and CDR2 is SQIVND (reference sequence). The CDR3 DNA sequence: TGTGCCAGTAGTATAGGTCCTTTAGATACGCAGTATTTT. It yields the protein CASSIGPLDTQYF.

The chain links TRBV5-1 to TRBJ1-1; the match to TRBD1 covers 10 bases. Per germline, CDR1 SGHRS and CDR2 YFSETQ. The CDR3 extends over 15 amino acids. The J segment lost 0 bases and the V segment lost 7 bases, leaving 6 bases of the junction unmatched. CDR3 residues: CASRPGQGMNTEAFF. The CDR3 region has the DNA TGCGCCAGCCGACCGGGACAGGGGATGAACACTGAAGCTTTCTTT. The full variable domain, completed using reference TRBV5-1 and TRBJ1-1, is KAGVTQTPRYLIKTRGQQVTLSCSPISGHRSVSWYQQTPGQGLQFLFEYFSETQRNKGNFPGRFSGRQFSNSRSEMNVSTLELGDSALYLCASRPGQGMNTEAFFGQGTRLTVV.

The V call is TRBV12-3 or TRBV12-4, the J call TRBJ2-2; TRBD1 aligns across 10 bases. V was pared by 6 bases and J by 9 bases, with 4 bases of the junction left unmatched. The CDR3 length is 13 residues. The CDR3 nucleotides are TGTGCCAGCAGGCGAGACAGGGGGCGGGAGCTGTTTTTT. Protein: CASRRDRGRELFF.

V usage is TRBV6-5 and J usage is TRBJ2-1; D not resolved. CDR1 and CDR2 (germline): MNHEY, SVGAGI. Trimming pared 9 bases from V and 5 bases from J, leaving 8 bases between. The CDR3 sequence is 11 residues long. CDR3 DNA sequence: TGTGCCAGTACTTTCAACAATGAGCAGTTCTTC. Residues: CASTFNNEQFF.

The rearrangement joins TRBV7-9 to TRBJ2-7; TRBD1 matches 9 bases. This CDR3 region has 15 residues. The germline CDR1 and CDR2 sequences are SEHNR and FQNEAQ (reference sequence). V lost 5 bases, J lost 6 bases, and 11 bases stayed unmatched. In DNA form, the CDR3 reads TGTGCCAGCAGCCGAGCGATGACAGGGGGTGGCGAGCAGTACTTC. Amino acid sequence: CASSRAMTGGGEQYF.

The gene calls are TRBV7-8 and TRBJ1-5; possible D gene TRBD1, 5 bases. Germline V gene sequence: CDR1 SGHVS, CDR2 FQNEAQ. V lost 5 bases to trimming and J lost 4 bases, with 9 bases between them. CDR3 size: 13 residues. The CDR3: CASSRDRNQPQHF. The CDR3 region has the DNA TGTGCCAGCAGCCGAGACAGAAATCAGCCCCAGCATTTT.

The CDR3 spells CASSAHRDRGNNEQFF. For the CDR3, the DNA is TGTGCCAGCAGCGCTCACCGGGACAGAGGAAACAATGAGCAGTTCTTC. The chain couples TRBV9 to TRBJ2-1; 7 bases are shared with TRBD1. Trimming at V came to 3 bases and at J to 5 bases, leaving 11 bases not matched to a gene. Germline values: CDR1 SGDLS, CDR2 YYNGEE. The CDR3 spans 16 residues.

The V and J genes are TRBV12-5 and TRBJ1-3; D is perhaps TRBD1 (5 bases). This CDR3 is 16 amino acids long. The germline V and J ends were trimmed by 5 bases and 0 bases, with 14 bases remaining between them. Germline lookup yields CDR1 LGHNT and CDR2 FRNRAP. CDR3 nucleotide sequence: TGTGCTAGTGGTCCTACCCGACAGAGCTCTGGAAACACCATATATTTT. Its protein is CASGPTRQSSGNTIYF.